This TCR beta chain was sequenced for a study of identical twins. Study observations and caveats: Weaker excess sharing between twins was seen in beta out-of-frame sequences.

A single record per CDR3 protein comes from TCRdb applying MiXCR to the 5' RACE reads. The sample lists about 890,000 distinct CDR3 sequences, 12% occurring once. The table lists this clonotype with many counts. Its antigen is not identified. Germline V gene sequence: CDR1 SGDLS, CDR2 YYNGEE. The CDR3 has 13 residues. Trimming stripped 4 bases from V and 5 bases from J, with 10 bases between. These same records also appear under a second study, on yellow fever vaccine responses in identical twins.

The gene calls are TRBV9 and TRBJ2-1; D is perhaps TRBD1 (6 bases). The source is a woman aged 18-29 years in good health. The specimen was PBMCs. CDR3 sequence (DNA): TGTGCCAGCAGCACTCGACAGGACAATGAGCAGTTCTTC. As protein: CASSTRQDNEQFF.